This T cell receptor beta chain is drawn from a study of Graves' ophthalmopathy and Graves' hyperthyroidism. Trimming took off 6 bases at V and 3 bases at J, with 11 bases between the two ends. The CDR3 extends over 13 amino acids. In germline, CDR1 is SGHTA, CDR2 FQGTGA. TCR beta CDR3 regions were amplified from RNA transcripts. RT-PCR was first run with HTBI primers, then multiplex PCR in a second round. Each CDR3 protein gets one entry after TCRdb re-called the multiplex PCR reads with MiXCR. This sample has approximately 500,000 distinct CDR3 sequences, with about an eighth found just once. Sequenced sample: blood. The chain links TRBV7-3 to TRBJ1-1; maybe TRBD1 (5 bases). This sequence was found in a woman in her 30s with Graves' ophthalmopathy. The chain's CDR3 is CASRIGQDTEAFF. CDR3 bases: TGTGCCAGCAGGATTGGACAAGACACTGAAGCTTTCTTT.